These 26 T cell receptor beta chains were all obtained from the same sample, sequenced in a study of blood T cell repertoires in COVID-19. The protocol was immunoSEQ multiplex PCR, while the TCRdb copy is restricted to in-frame clones and leaves out a portion. The data show 160,000 or so clones, about 91% seen once. Sequenced input: peripheral blood. These receptors were obtained from a woman aged 60-70 years who had recovered from COVID-19.

V is TRBV7-7 and J is TRBJ2-5; 9 bases map to TRBD2. V was clipped by 5 bases and J by 0 bases; unmatched bases: 4. The CDR3 extends over 15 amino acids. CDR1 is SSHAT and CDR2 is FNYEAQ in the germline V gene (reference sequence). The CDR3 reads CASSLSGGYQETQYF. DNA for the CDR3: TGTGCCAGCAGCCTGAGCGGGGGGTACCAAGAGACCCAGTACTTC.

This chain joins TRBV5-4 and TRBJ2-3; D might be TRBD2 (7 bases). CDR1 SGHNT and CDR2 YYREEE come from the germline V gene (reference sequence). This CDR3 is 17 amino acids long. Between the trimmed V and J ends, which lost 5 bases and 2 bases, there was a span of 21 bases. The DNA for the CDR3 is TGTGCCAGCAGGCGATGGGAGGGGGGGCATACCACAGATACGCAGTATTTT. Encoded protein: CASRRWEGGHTTDTQYF.

J is TRBJ1-3 and V is TRBV2, with TRBD1 matching over 7 bases. V was clipped by 6 bases and J by 4 bases; unmatched bases: 12. Germline lookup yields CDR1 SNHLY and CDR2 FYNNEI. CDR3 length: 16 amino acids. The CDR3 DNA follows: TGTGCCAGCAGAGAGTTTGTAGGGGGCGCAGGAAACACCATATATTTT. Translating it yields CASREFVGGAGNTIYF.

The sample holds a few counts of this clone. The chain links TRBV28 to TRBJ1-2, with a tentative D call TRBD1 (6 bases). Trimming stripped 1 base from V and 5 bases from J, with 11 bases between. The CDR3 extends over 14 amino acids. The germline CDR1 and CDR2 sequences are MDHEN and SYDVKM. CDR3 DNA: TGTGCCAGCAGTTTATCGACAGGCCCATATGGCTACACCTTC. It specifies CASSLSTGPYGYTF.

V and J are TRBV4-2 and TRBJ1-6; 7 bases are a match to TRBD1. CDR3 length: 15 residues. The trim removed 3 bases at V and 7 bases at J, leaving 6 bases unmatched. CDR1 LGHNA and CDR2 YNFKEQ come from the germline V gene. The CDR3: CASSQSGQRNSPLHF. CDR3 sequence (DNA): TGTGCCAGCAGCCAGTCGGGACAGAGGAATTCACCCCTCCACTTT.

As for this clone: At one end, the junction sequence differs from germline, possibly due to a read error. The chain couples TRBV7-8 to TRBJ2-7, with 11 positions matching TRBD2. Germline V gene sequence: CDR1 SGHVS, CDR2 FQNEAQ. The CDR3 has 20 amino acids. CDR3 amino acids: CASSLGVGSGGAGVSYEQYF. CDR3 sequence (DNA): TGTGCCAGCAGTTTAGGGGTTGGTAGCGGGGGGGCCGGCGTATCCTACGAGCAGTACTTC.

The chain couples TRBV7-6 to TRBJ2-7, with D perhaps TRBD2 (7 bases). Germline-derived CDR1 and CDR2 are SGHVS and FNYEAQ. CDR3 length equals 14 residues. The V end was cut by 5 bases, the J end by 4 bases, with 15 bases between. As DNA, the CDR3 is TGTGCCAGCAGCCCCGGGGGGCGCCCTTACGAGCAGTACTTC. Its translation is CASSPGGRPYEQYF.

The rearrangement joins TRBV9 to TRBJ1-6, with 8 bases matching TRBD1. Looked up from germline, CDR1 is SGDLS and CDR2 is YYNGEE. This CDR3 has 18 residues. The ends lost 3 bases at V and 9 bases at J; junction bases unmatched: 17. The CDR3 DNA reads TGTGCCAGCAGCGCAGACACAGGGGGTGGTTCCCGTAGTTCACCCCTCCACTTT. It codes for CASSADTGGGSRSSPLHF.

V gene TRBV14 combines with J gene TRBJ1-6; 10 bases are a match to TRBD1. From germline, CDR1 is SGHDN and CDR2 FVKESK. The ends lost 1 base at V and 9 bases at J; junction bases unmatched: 9. The CDR3 runs 17 residues. The CDR3 spells CASSQGEDRGFFSPLHF. Here the CDR3 DNA reads TGTGCCAGCAGCCAAGGAGAGGACAGGGGGTTTTTTTCACCCCTCCACTTT.

The chain employs TRBV7-9 and TRBJ1-2; 7 bases align to TRBD1. The trim removed 5 bases at V and 0 bases at J, leaving 15 bases unmatched. CDR1 is SEHNR and CDR2 is FQNEAQ in the germline V gene (reference sequence). This CDR3 comprises 18 residues. This CDR3 is CASSLLGGRGISNYGYTF. In DNA form, the CDR3 reads TGTGCCAGCAGCCTACTGGGAGGCAGGGGGATTTCTAACTATGGCTACACCTTC.

The CDR3 bases are TGTGCCAGCAGCCAGCGTAGCACAGATACGCAGTATTTT. Protein sequence: CASSQRSTDTQYF. The chain carries TRBV27 and TRBJ2-3; D gene ambiguous. The CDR3 has 13 amino acids. Germline-derived CDR1 and CDR2 are MNHEY and SMNVEV (reference sequence). Trimming pared 6 bases from V and 0 bases from J, leaving 7 bases between.

The chain links TRBV28 to TRBJ2-5, with 7 bases fitting TRBD1. With V trimmed by 3 bases and J by 7 bases, 8 bases remained unmatched. This CDR3 is 14 amino acids long. Germline CDR1 and CDR2: MDHEN and SYDVKM. CDR3 DNA sequence: TGTGCCAGCAGTTTTCGAGCGCAGGGGGTGACCCAGTACTTC. Its translation: CASSFRAQGVTQYF.

The V gene is TRBV4-3, the J gene TRBJ2-1; D gene uncertain. This CDR3 comprises 16 residues. Trimming took off 0 bases at V and 0 bases at J, with 9 bases between the two ends. The germline gives CDR1 LGHNA, CDR2 YSLEER. The CDR3 DNA reads as TGCGCCAGCAGCCAAGATCGGCAGGCCTCCTACAATGAGCAGTTCTTC. Its protein is CASSQDRQASYNEQFF.

The V and J genes are TRBV11-1 and TRBJ1-3; D unclear. The germline CDR1 and CDR2 sequences are SGHAT and FQDESV (reference sequence). V gave up 5 bases and J gave up 1 base, with 15 bases separating them. This CDR3 is 16 amino acids long. The CDR3 is CASSEERGMSGNTIYF. The DNA for the CDR3 is TGTGCCAGCAGCGAAGAACGAGGAATGTCTGGAAACACCATATATTTT.

This clone has only one observation. The J gene is TRBJ2-3, the V gene TRBV5-4, with 8 bases identical to TRBD2. The CDR3 totals 16 residues. Germline trimming cut 5 bases from V and 0 bases from J; bases unmatched to any gene: 8. Germline-derived CDR1 and CDR2 are SGHNT and YYREEE (reference sequence). The CDR3 nucleotides read TGTGCCAGCAGTTCGGGGGGGGAACGGAGCACAGATACGCAGTATTTT. Encoded protein: CASSSGGERSTDTQYF.

The count of this clone is one. V is TRBV18 and J is TRBJ2-5; TRBD2 is a possible D gene (5 bases). The CDR3 length is 18 residues. Germline V gives CDR1 KGHSH, CDR2 LQKENI. Trimming stripped 3 bases from V and 4 bases from J, with 24 bases between. Written as DNA, the CDR3 is TGTGCCAGCTCACCTTTCACGCGGGCGCCGGGGTTCGGAGAGACCCAGTACTTC. Protein: CASSPFTRAPGFGETQYF.

V gene TRBV27 combines with J gene TRBJ2-1; TRBD2 agrees at 8 bases. The CDR3 is made up of 17 amino acids. Per germline, CDR1 MNHEY and CDR2 SMNVEV (reference sequence). Unmatched junction bases numbered 14, after V lost 7 bases and J lost 3 bases. The DNA for the CDR3 is TGTGCCAGCACCCCGGGGGGGACGGGGTCCATCTACAATGAGCAGTTCTTC. Translating it yields CASTPGGTGSIYNEQFF.

The rearrangement joins TRBV7-2 to TRBJ1-2, with TRBD1 identical over 7 bases. V lost 6 bases and J lost 6; bases outside the gene matches: 7. The CDR3 runs 13 residues. The V gene's germline CDR1 is SGHTA and CDR2 FQGNSA. This chain's CDR3 is CASSPTGWNGYTF. Written as DNA, the CDR3 is TGTGCCAGCAGTCCGACAGGGTGGAATGGCTACACCTTC.

The rearrangement joins TRBV5-1 to TRBJ2-7; TRBD1 matches 9 bases. The ends lost 2 bases at V and 4 bases at J; junction bases unmatched: 7. Germline-derived CDR1 and CDR2 are SGHRS and YFSETQ. The CDR3 consists of 15 residues. DNA for the CDR3: TGCGCCAGCAGCTTAGCTCCGGGACAGGGTTACGAGCAGTACTTC. Translation: CASSLAPGQGYEQYF.

The count of this clone is one. The V call is TRBV28, the J call TRBJ2-7; 10 bases fit TRBD1. V was clipped by 7 bases and J by 2 bases; unmatched bases: 8. Germline values: CDR1 MDHEN, CDR2 SYDVKM. CDR3 size: 15 residues. The chain's CDR3 is CASNSDRGLTYEQYF. The CDR3 DNA reads as TGTGCCAGCAACTCGGACAGGGGGTTAACCTACGAGCAGTACTTC.

The J gene is TRBJ2-1, the V gene TRBV19; a weak D match, TRBD2 (6 bases). Trimming pared 2 bases from V and 1 base from J, leaving 18 bases between. Germline loops: CDR1 LNHDA, CDR2 SQIVND (reference sequence). The CDR3 covers 18 residues. CDR3 residues: CASSILALGAGSYNEQFF. Here the CDR3 DNA reads TGTGCCAGTAGTATACTGGCGCTAGGGGCGGGGTCCTACAATGAGCAGTTCTTC. The entire variable domain, with the rest obtained from reference TRBV19 and TRBJ2-1, is as follows: DGGITQSPKYLFRKEGQNVTLSCEQNLNHDAMYWYRQDPGQGLRLIYYSQIVNDFQKGDIAEGYSVSREKKESFPLTVTSAQKNPTAFYLCASSILALGAGSYNEQFFGPGTRLTVL.

V usage is TRBV20-1 and J usage is TRBJ2-3; 8 nucleotides match TRBD2. This CDR3 region has 12 residues. With V trimmed by 3 bases and J by 6 bases, 2 bases remained unmatched. CDR1 is DFQATT and CDR2 is SNEGSKA in the germline V gene (reference sequence). The CDR3 reads CSASERGDTQYF. CDR3 bases: TGCAGTGCTAGTGAGCGGGGGGATACGCAGTATTTT.

The chain has TRBV10-3 and TRBJ2-6; tentative D call: TRBD1 (6 bases). This CDR3 contains 19 residues. Germline CDR1 is ENHRY and CDR2 is SYGVKD. V shed 0 bases and J shed 0 bases, with 15 bases lying between them. CDR3 bases: TGTGCCATCAGTGAGTCGATTGGGGGCGCCAACTCTGGGGCCAACGTCCTGACTTTC. The encoded protein is CAISESIGGANSGANVLTF.

This chain uses TRBV28 with TRBJ2-7; perhaps TRBD1 as D (5 bases). V lost 7 bases and J lost 5, with 15 bases in between. The V gene's germline CDR1 is MDHEN and CDR2 SYDVKM. This CDR3 has 13 amino acids. The CDR3 reads CASTFPQGHEQYF. The CDR3 DNA is TGTGCCAGCACCTTCCCCCAGGGTCACGAGCAGTACTTC.

Only one count was recorded for this clone. The chain carries TRBV2 and TRBJ2-5; maybe TRBD1 (5 bases). CDR1 SNHLY and CDR2 FYNNEI come from the germline V gene. Trimming took off 8 bases at V and 0 bases at J, with 7 bases between the two ends. The CDR3 has 12 amino acids. The CDR3 DNA is TGTGCCAGCTCGGACAACCAAGAGACCCAGTACTTC. Translating it yields CASSDNQETQYF.

The chain carries TRBV4-1 and TRBJ1-3; 7 bases match TRBD1. The ends lost 5 bases at V and 5 bases at J; junction bases unmatched: 12. The CDR3 extends over 16 amino acids. CDR1 MGHRA and CDR2 YSYEKL come from the germline V gene. Here the CDR3 reads CASSATGTAGRNTIYF. For the CDR3, the DNA is TGCGCCAGCAGCGCTACCGGGACAGCAGGCCGAAACACCATATATTTT.